Presented here are 17 T cell receptor beta chains from one specimen sequenced in a study of cytomegalovirus exposure and HLA in healthy donors. PCR involved 60 Vbeta and 13 Jbeta primers. This table comes from immunoSEQ multiplex PCR, and its TCRdb copy is limited to in-frame clones, with some not included. The sample gives some 98,000 clones, 70% to 80% of which show up once; about 10% is in the top ten. The sample comprised PBMCs. Every receptor here comes from a young man in good health and CMV-seropositive.

The chain uses TRBV19 and TRBJ1-6; TRBD1 is a possible D gene (5 bases). Trimming stripped 3 bases from V and 6 bases from J, with 12 bases between. The germline V gene encodes CDR1 LNHDA and CDR2 SQIVND (reference sequence). The CDR3 length is 15 residues. The DNA of the CDR3 is TGTGCCAGTAGTATGCGACCGGGACTTAATTCACCCCTCCACTTT. Translated, it gives CASSMRPGLNSPLHF.

The genes are TRBV2 and TRBJ1-2; 9 nucleotides line up with TRBD1. Germline trimming cut 2 bases from V and 7 bases from J; bases unmatched to any gene: 5. Looked up from germline, CDR1 is SNHLY and CDR2 is FYNNEI. This CDR3 comprises 14 residues. The DNA of the CDR3 is TGTGCCAGCAGTGAAAACAGGGGGCGAGGTGGCTACACCTTC. Amino acid sequence: CASSENRGRGGYTF. The entire variable domain, with the rest obtained from reference TRBV2 and TRBJ1-2, is as follows: EPEVTQTPSHQVTQMGQEVILRCVPISNHLYFYWYRQILGQKVEFLVSFYNNEISEKSEIFDDQFSVERPDGSNFTLKIRSTKLEDSAMYFCASSENRGRGGYTFGSGTRLTVV.

V gene TRBV5-1 combines with J gene TRBJ1-2; D remains ambiguous. The germline gives CDR1 SGHRS, CDR2 YFSETQ. The CDR3 is 15 amino acids. Trimming cost V 0 bases and J 4 bases, with 13 bases left between them. The CDR3 loop reads CASSLVPEQSYGYTF. The CDR3 bases are TGCGCCAGCAGCTTGGTCCCGGAACAGAGCTATGGCTACACCTTC.

The rearrangement links TRBV28 to TRBJ1-1; 7 bases fit TRBD1. CDR1 and CDR2 from the germline V gene are MDHEN and SYDVKM. Germline trimming cut 6 bases from V and 0 bases from J; bases unmatched to any gene: 10. CDR3 length equals 16 residues. The CDR3 spells CASSPGGALMNTEAFF. Here the CDR3 DNA reads TGTGCCAGCAGCCCAGGGGGAGCCCTAATGAACACTGAAGCTTTCTTT. Full variable domain (remainder filled in from reference TRBV28 and TRBJ1-1): DVKVTQSSRYLVKRTGEKVFLECVQDMDHENMFWYRQDPGLGLRLIYFSYDVKMKEKGDIPEGYSVSREKKERFSLILESASTNQTSMYLCASSPGGALMNTEAFFGQGTRLTVV.

The rearrangement uses TRBV2 and TRBJ2-3; 7 bases fit TRBD2. This CDR3 is 16 amino acids long. CDR1 is SNHLY and CDR2 is FYNNEI in the germline V gene. Trimming cost V 5 bases and J 3 bases; bases outside gene matches: 11. The CDR3: CASSTPKRGSTDTQYF. As DNA, the CDR3 is TGTGCCAGCAGTACCCCAAAGCGGGGTTCGACAGATACGCAGTATTTT.

This sequence joins TRBV5-6 and TRBJ1-5; TRBD1 is a possible D gene (6 bases). Germline CDR1 and CDR2: SGHDT and YYEEEE. V lost 4 bases and J 0 bases, leaving 11 bases between the germline ends. There are 15 residues in the CDR3. The CDR3 nucleotides read TGTGCCAGCAGCCGGGGGGACACTAGCAATCAGCCCCAGCATTTT. It translates to CASSRGDTSNQPQHF.

This chain uses TRBV5-1 with TRBJ1-1; 9 bases match TRBD1. CDR1 SGHRS and CDR2 YFSETQ come from the germline V gene. CDR3 size: 15 residues. Trimming took 3 bases from V and 5 from J; bases not matched to a gene: 8. The CDR3 reads CASSWGDREGTEAFF. DNA of the CDR3: TGCGCCAGCAGCTGGGGGGACAGGGAGGGAACTGAAGCTTTCTTT. Full variable domain (missing parts from reference TRBV5-1 and TRBJ1-1): KAGVTQTPRYLIKTRGQQVTLSCSPISGHRSVSWYQQTPGQGLQFLFEYFSETQRNKGNFPGRFSGRQFSNSRSEMNVSTLELGDSALYLCASSWGDREGTEAFFGQGTRLTVV.

The rearrangement joins TRBV28 to TRBJ1-6; 9 bases match TRBD1. CDR3 length: 15 residues. V was clipped by 1 base and J by 8 bases; unmatched bases: 3. Per germline, CDR1 MDHEN and CDR2 SYDVKM. This chain's CDR3 is CASSLYTGGDSPLHF. CDR3 sequence (DNA): TGTGCCAGCAGTTTATACACAGGGGGCGATTCACCCCTCCACTTT.

The chain couples TRBV6-1 to TRBJ1-5, with 9 bases fitting TRBD1. With 5 bases clipped from V and 5 bases from J, the junction kept 7 bases outside the gene matches. The germline CDR1 and CDR2 sequences are MNHNS and SASEGT. The CDR3 has 15 amino acids. The DNA for the CDR3 is TGTGCCAGCAGTAACAGGGGGCAAAGGGATCAGCCCCAGCATTTT. It yields the protein CASSNRGQRDQPQHF.

The chain couples TRBV28 to TRBJ2-3; tentative D call: TRBD1 (6 bases). The CDR3 is made up of 11 amino acids. V was shortened by 5 bases and J by 8 bases, with 8 bases between the two germline ends. Germline CDR1 reads MDHEN; CDR2 reads SYDVKM. CDR3 DNA: TGTGCCAGCAGTCTCAGGGGTACGCAGTATTTT. Protein sequence: CASSLRGTQYF.

This clone was seen just once. V is TRBV19 and J is TRBJ2-7; D possibly corresponds to TRBD2 (6 bases). CDR1 and CDR2 from the germline V gene are LNHDA and SQIVND (reference sequence). The V and J ends lost 4 bases and 3 bases respectively, with 10 bases between them. The CDR3 covers 13 residues. For the CDR3, the DNA is TGTGCCAGTAGTACGGGACTGAGCTACGAGCAGTACTTC. This encodes CASSTGLSYEQYF.

The J gene is TRBJ1-2, the V gene TRBV28; D perhaps matches TRBD1 (5 bases). V was clipped by 2 bases and J by 4 bases, with 5 bases between them. The CDR3 has 12 amino acids. Germline V gene lookup returns CDR1 MDHEN and CDR2 SYDVKM. DNA of the CDR3: TGTGCCAGCAGTTTACAGGGCTATGGCTACACCTTC. This translates into CASSLQGYGYTF.

The gene calls are TRBV5-1 and TRBJ2-7, with 8 bases identical to TRBD1. This CDR3 region has 13 residues. The V gene's germline CDR1 is SGHRS and CDR2 YFSETQ. V lost 4 bases to trimming and J lost 6 bases; unmatched junction nucleotides: 6. CDR3 region: CASSLSTGVEQYF. CDR3 DNA sequence: TGCGCCAGCAGCCTATCGACAGGGGTCGAGCAGTACTTC.

This chain joins TRBV19 and TRBJ1-1, with D perhaps TRBD1 (6 bases). Trimming took off 3 bases at V and 5 bases at J, with 13 bases between the two ends. The CDR3 loop spans 14 amino acids. Germline CDR1 and CDR2: LNHDA and SQIVND (reference sequence). CDR3 region: CASSIGGGGTEAFF. In nucleotides, the CDR3 is TGTGCCAGTAGTATTGGTGGGGGCGGGACTGAAGCTTTCTTT.

The chain is built from TRBV29-1 and TRBJ2-5, with D unresolved. The V gene lost 6 bases and the J gene lost 1 base, with 6 bases spanning the gap. CDR3 size: 11 residues. Germline CDR1 and CDR2: SQVTM and ANQGSEA. CDR3 residues: CSVTVQETQYF. The CDR3 bases are TGCAGCGTCACAGTCCAAGAGACCCAGTACTTC.

The V and J genes are TRBV27 and TRBJ2-1, with 10 positions matching TRBD2. This CDR3 has 17 amino acids. Per the germline V gene, CDR1 is MNHEY and CDR2 is SMNVEV (reference sequence). Trimming took 2 bases from V and 4 from J; bases not matched to a gene: 8. DNA of the CDR3: TGTGCCAGCAGTTTACTGGCTAGCGGGGGCCTATACAATGAGCAGTTCTTC. The encoded protein is CASSLLASGGLYNEQFF.

J is TRBJ2-3 and V is TRBV7-2, with TRBD1 as a possible D gene (6 bases). The CDR3 is 16 amino acids. Germline lookup yields CDR1 SGHTA and CDR2 FQGNSA. Between the trimmed V and J ends, which lost 6 bases and 2 bases, there was a span of 18 bases. CDR3 in amino acids: CASRLGGTAITDTQYF. CDR3 nucleotides: TGTGCCAGCAGGCTTGGGGGCACAGCGATCACAGATACGCAGTATTTT.